This TCR beta chain comes out of a study of T cells in Graves' hyperthyroidism and ophthalmopathy. Study-level findings and limits: Researchers found most expanded thyroid clonotypes above 0.001 in blood as well.

RNA transcripts were the template for amplifying TCR beta CDR3 regions. HTBI primers were the set used in a first-round RT-PCR of the TCR CDR3. Via MiXCR, TCRdb re-called the multiplex PCR reads, giving one row per CDR3 protein. The data hold some 270,000 distinct CDR3 sequences, with roughly 15% observed a single time. Germline V gives CDR1 SGHTA, CDR2 FQGNSA. J was trimmed by 0 bases and V by 2 bases; bases with no gene match: 8. This CDR3 comprises 17 residues. Hyperthyroidism, newly diagnosed and lasting under 2 months, affected patients aged 18 to 65. Exclusions: uncontrolled infection, other autoimmune disease, pregnancy, lactation. The sample, blood from the first hyperthyroidism diagnosis, precedes any ophthalmopathy symptoms. This clonotype was found many times. What it binds is unknown.

The V and J genes are TRBV7-2 and TRBJ2-3, with 7 nucleotides matching TRBD2. The sample taken for sequencing was blood. This receptor was identified in a woman in her thirties with Graves' hyperthyroidism that later progressed to Graves' ophthalmopathy. The DNA for the CDR3 is TGTGCCAGCAGCTTATACGTGCTAGCGGAAAGCACAGATACGCAGTATTTT. Translating it yields CASSLYVLAESTDTQYF.